This T cell receptor beta chain was found in a study of blood T cells in healthy people across ages. The V gene's germline CDR1 is ENHRY and CDR2 SYGVKD. Trimming cost V 4 bases and J 4 bases; bases outside gene matches: 8. The CDR3 sequence is 15 residues long. Using a J-beta primer mix together with a sample-barcoded 5' primer, a second PCR was run for about 7 to 12 cycles. TCRdb called the 5' RACE reads again in MiXCR, with one record for every CDR3 protein. The table includes about 640,000 distinct CDR3 sequences, 58% detected once. The sequence was collected from a man aged 60-69 years in good health. The rearrangement joins TRBV10-3 to TRBJ2-7, with 9 bases matching TRBD2. Sequencing was done on a sample of blood. The CDR3 nucleotides read TGTGCCATCAGTGGGGTGGCGAGCGGGGGGTACGAGCAGTACTTC. Its protein product is CAISGVASGGYEQYF.